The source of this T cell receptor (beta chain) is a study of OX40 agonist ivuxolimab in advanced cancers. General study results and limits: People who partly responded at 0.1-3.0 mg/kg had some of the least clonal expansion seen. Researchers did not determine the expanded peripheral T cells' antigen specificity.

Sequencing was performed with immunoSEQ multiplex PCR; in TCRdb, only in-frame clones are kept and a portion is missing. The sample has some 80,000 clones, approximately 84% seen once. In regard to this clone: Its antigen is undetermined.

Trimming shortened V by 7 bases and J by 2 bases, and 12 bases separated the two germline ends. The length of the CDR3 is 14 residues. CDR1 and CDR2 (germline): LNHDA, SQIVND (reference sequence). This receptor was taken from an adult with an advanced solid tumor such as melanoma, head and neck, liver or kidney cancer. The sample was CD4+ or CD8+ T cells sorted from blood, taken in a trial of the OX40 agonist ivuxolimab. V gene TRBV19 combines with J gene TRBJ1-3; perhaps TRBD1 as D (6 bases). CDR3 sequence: CASISGGPGNTIYF. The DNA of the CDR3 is TGTGCCAGTATCTCTGGGGGCCCTGGAAACACCATATATTTT.